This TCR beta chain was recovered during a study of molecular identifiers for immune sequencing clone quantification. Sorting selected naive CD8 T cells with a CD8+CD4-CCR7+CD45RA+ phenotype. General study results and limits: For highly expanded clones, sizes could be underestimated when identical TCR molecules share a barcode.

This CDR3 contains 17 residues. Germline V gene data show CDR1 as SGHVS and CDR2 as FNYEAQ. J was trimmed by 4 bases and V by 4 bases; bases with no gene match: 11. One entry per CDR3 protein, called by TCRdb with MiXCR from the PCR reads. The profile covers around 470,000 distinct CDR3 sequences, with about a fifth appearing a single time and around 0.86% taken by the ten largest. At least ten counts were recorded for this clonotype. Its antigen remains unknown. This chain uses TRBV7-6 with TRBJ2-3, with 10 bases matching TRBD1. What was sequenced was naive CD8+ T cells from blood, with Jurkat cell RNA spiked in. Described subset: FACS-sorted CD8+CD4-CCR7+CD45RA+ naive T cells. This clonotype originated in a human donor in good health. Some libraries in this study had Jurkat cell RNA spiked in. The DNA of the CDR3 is TGTGCCAGCAGCTACTCGGGACAGGGGTGGGTTGCAGATACGCAGTATTTT. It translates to CASSYSGQGWVADTQYF.